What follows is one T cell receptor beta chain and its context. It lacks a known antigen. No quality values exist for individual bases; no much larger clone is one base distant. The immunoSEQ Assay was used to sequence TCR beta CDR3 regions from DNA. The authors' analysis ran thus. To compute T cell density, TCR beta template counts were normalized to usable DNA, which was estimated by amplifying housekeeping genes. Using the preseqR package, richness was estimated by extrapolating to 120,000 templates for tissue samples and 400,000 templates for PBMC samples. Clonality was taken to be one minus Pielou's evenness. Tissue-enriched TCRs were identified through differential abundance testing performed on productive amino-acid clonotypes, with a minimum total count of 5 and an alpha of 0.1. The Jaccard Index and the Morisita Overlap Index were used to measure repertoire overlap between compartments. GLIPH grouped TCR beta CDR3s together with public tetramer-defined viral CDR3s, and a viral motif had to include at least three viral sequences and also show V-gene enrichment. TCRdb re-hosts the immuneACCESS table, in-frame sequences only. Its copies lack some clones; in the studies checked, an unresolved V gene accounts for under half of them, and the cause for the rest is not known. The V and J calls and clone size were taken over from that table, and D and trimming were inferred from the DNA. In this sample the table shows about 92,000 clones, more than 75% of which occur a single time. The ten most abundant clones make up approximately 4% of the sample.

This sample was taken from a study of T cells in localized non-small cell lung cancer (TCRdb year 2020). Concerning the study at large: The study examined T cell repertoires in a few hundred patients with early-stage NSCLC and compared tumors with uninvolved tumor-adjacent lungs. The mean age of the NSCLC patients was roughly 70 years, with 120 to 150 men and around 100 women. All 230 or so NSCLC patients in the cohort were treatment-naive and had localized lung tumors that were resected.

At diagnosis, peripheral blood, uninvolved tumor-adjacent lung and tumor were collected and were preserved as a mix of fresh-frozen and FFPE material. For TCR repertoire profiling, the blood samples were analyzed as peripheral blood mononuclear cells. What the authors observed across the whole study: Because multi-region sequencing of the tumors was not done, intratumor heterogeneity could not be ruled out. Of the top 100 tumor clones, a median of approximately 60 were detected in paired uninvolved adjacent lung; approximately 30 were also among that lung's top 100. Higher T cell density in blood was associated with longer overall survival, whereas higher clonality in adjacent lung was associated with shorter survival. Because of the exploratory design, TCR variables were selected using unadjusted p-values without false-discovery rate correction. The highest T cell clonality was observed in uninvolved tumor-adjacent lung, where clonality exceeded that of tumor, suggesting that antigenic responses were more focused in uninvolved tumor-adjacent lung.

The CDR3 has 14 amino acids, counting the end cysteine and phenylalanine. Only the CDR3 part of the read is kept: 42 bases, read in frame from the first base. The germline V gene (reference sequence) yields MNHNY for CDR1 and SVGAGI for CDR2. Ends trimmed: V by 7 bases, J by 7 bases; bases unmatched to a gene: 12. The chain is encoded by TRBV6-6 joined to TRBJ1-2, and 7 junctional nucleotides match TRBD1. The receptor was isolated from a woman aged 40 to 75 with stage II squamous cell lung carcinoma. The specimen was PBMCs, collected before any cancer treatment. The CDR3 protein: CASTQSTGMGGYTF. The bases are TGTGCCAGCACCCAATCGACAGGGATGGGTGGCTACACCTTC.